This passage covers 9 T cell receptor beta chains from one sample sequenced in a study of blood T cell repertoires in COVID-19. The assay was immunoSEQ multiplex PCR, and TCRdb's table has in-frame clones only and misses some. The data show 99,000 or so clones, with just under 85% seen just once and more than 3% held by the top ten. Specimen: peripheral blood. These receptors were obtained from a woman aged 80 or over with active or convalescent COVID-19.

V gene TRBV5-1 combines with J gene TRBJ2-7, with TRBD2 as a possible D gene (6 bases). There are 15 residues in the CDR3. V was trimmed by 0 bases and J by 0 bases, leaving 10 bases between them. Germline assignment: CDR1 SGHRS and CDR2 YFSETQ. CDR3 nucleotide sequence: TGCGCCAGCAGCTTGGCCGGGGGACCCTCCTACGAGCAGTACTTC. It encodes CASSLAGGPSYEQYF.

J is TRBJ1-2 and V is TRBV30; D call uncertain. The CDR3 consists of 14 residues. Germline CDR1 GTSNPN, CDR2 SVGIG (reference sequence). With 4 bases removed from V and 8 bases from J, the gap between germline ends came to 20 bases. DNA for the CDR3: TGTGCCTGGACCCCTGAGGTAGGCCCCTGGGGCTACACCTTC. Translated: CAWTPEVGPWGYTF. The variable domain in full, completed from reference TRBV30 and TRBJ1-2, reads SQTIHQWPATLVQPVGSPLSLECTVEGTSNPNLYWYRQAAGRGLQLLFYSVGIGQISSEVPQNLSASRPQDRQFILSSKKLLLSDSGFYLCAWTPEVGPWGYTFGSGTRLTVV.

This chain links TRBV6-5 with TRBJ1-1; the D is unclear. CDR1 MNHEY and CDR2 SVGAGI come from the germline V gene. The CDR3 contains 16 residues. V lost 2 bases and J lost 1, with 14 bases in between. In DNA, the CDR3 is TGTGCCAGCAGTTACGAGAACCTTGACTGGAACACTGAAGCTTTCTTT. Amino acids: CASSYENLDWNTEAFF.

In its sample, this clone was seen once. This chain's CDR3 is CATSDSRAGAFPETQYF. The CDR3, as DNA: TGTGCCACCAGTGACTCCCGAGCGGGAGCTTTTCCGGAGACCCAGTACTTC. The J gene is TRBJ2-5, the V gene TRBV24-1; 8 bases match TRBD2. V shed 4 bases, J shed 5 bases, and the junction held 14 bases outside the gene matches. This CDR3 has 17 amino acids. CDR1 KGHDR and CDR2 SFDVKD come from the germline V gene.

The CDR3 DNA reads as TGCGCCAGCAGCCACTGGCTCACCGGGACAGAAATAATAACGGACACTGAAGCTTTCTTT. This sequence encodes CASSHWLTGTEIITDTEAFF. The J gene is TRBJ1-1, the V gene TRBV4-3; 7 bases fit TRBD1. Germline V gene data show CDR1 as LGHNA and CDR2 as YSLEER. V trimming: 3 bases; J trimming: 3 bases; junction bases outside the gene matches: 22. The CDR3 extends over 20 amino acids.

The chain is built from TRBV4-3 and TRBJ2-3; 14 bases are a match to TRBD2. V was pared by 2 bases and J by 2 bases, with 9 bases of the junction left unmatched. The CDR3 has 19 residues. In germline, CDR1 is LGHNA, CDR2 YSLEER. The CDR3 bases are TGCGCCAGCAGCCAATCCCCGGCGGGACTAGCGGGGGTCACAGATACGCAGTATTTT. Its protein is CASSQSPAGLAGVTDTQYF.

The V and J genes are TRBV6-2 or TRBV6-3 and TRBJ2-1; a possible D gene is TRBD2 (5 bases). The CDR3 loop spans 17 amino acids. V was pared by 2 bases and J by 0 bases, with 14 bases between. Germline-derived CDR1 and CDR2 are MNHEY and SVGEGT. The CDR3 sequence is CASSYRRRLSSYNEQFF. DNA for the CDR3: TGTGCCAGCAGTTACAGGAGGCGGCTGAGCTCCTACAATGAGCAGTTCTTC.

The chain carries TRBV5-1 and TRBJ1-2; 9 nucleotides agree with TRBD1. Germline V gene sequence: CDR1 SGHRS, CDR2 YFSETQ. The CDR3 loop spans 15 amino acids. Germline trimming cut 4 bases from V and 3 bases from J; bases unmatched to any gene: 7. CDR3 sequence: CASSPDRGEDYGYTF. The CDR3 DNA is TGCGCCAGCAGCCCGGACAGGGGCGAAGACTATGGCTACACCTTC.

The chain links TRBV10-3 to TRBJ2-3; 11 positions match TRBD1. CDR3 length equals 17 residues. Unmatched junction bases numbered 12, after V lost 6 bases and J lost 4 bases. The germline gives CDR1 ENHRY, CDR2 SYGVKD. CDR3 nucleotide sequence: TGTGCCATCAGACTCCGGGACAGGGGGATAGGATCAGATACGCAGTATTTT. Encoded protein: CAIRLRDRGIGSDTQYF.